This TCR beta chain was sequenced for a study of shared clonotypes between healthy human individuals. The repertoire was sequenced with immunoSEQ multiplex PCR; TCRdb's copy has only in-frame clones and lacks some. The sample lists approximately 460,000 clones; approximately 71% were seen once. The V and J ends lost 3 bases and 5 bases respectively, with 15 bases between them. This CDR3 is built from 15 residues. Germline V lookup: CDR1 SGDLS, CDR2 YYNGEE. The sequencing input was PBMCs. The source is a woman in her thirties or forties in good health. Some clones in this sample may be carry-over from other donors' samples. This chain connects TRBV9 to TRBJ1-5, with D perhaps TRBD1 (6 bases). Here the CDR3 DNA reads TGTGCCAGCAGCGCCCTAGGACAGAGGGATCAGCCCCAGCATTTT. This encodes CASSALGQRDQPQHF.